Many counts were recorded for the clone carrying this T cell receptor beta chain. MiXCR, run by TCRdb on the 5' RACE reads, gives a single entry per CDR3 protein. The sample shows over 45,000 distinct CDR3 sequences, around 24% of them seen only once. V lost 1 base to trimming and J lost 9 bases; unmatched junction nucleotides: 6. There are 14 residues in the CDR3. From germline, CDR1 is SGHTA and CDR2 FQGNSA. Treg sorting used a CD4+CD25+CD127-/low gate. Sample: tumor-infiltrating Tregs sorted from the breast tumor. The chain employs TRBV7-2 and TRBJ2-7; 10 nucleotides match TRBD1. The TCR sequence derives from a female donor with breast cancer. CDR3: CASSLDKRQGAQYF. As DNA, the CDR3 is TGTGCCAGCAGCTTAGACAAACGACAGGGGGCGCAGTACTTC.